The 2 T cell receptor beta chains presented below share a single source sample, sequenced in a study of blood T cells in healthy people across ages. PCR was performed a second time for about 6 to 12 cycles using a sample-barcoded 5' primer and a J-beta primer mix. TCRdb processed the 5' RACE reads anew with MiXCR; each CDR3 protein has one entry. The sample carries fewer than 800,000 distinct CDR3 sequences, 32% recorded once. The specimen was blood. These receptors were collected from a woman aged 80 or older in good health.

This clonotype was observed many times. The chain uses TRBV18 and TRBJ2-3; 9 bases fit TRBD1. Unmatched junction bases numbered 2, after V lost 2 bases and J lost 5 bases. The V gene's germline CDR1 is KGHSH and CDR2 LQKENI. The CDR3 length is 14 residues. DNA for the CDR3: TGTGCCAGCTCACCAGCGACAGGGGGAGATACGCAGTATTTT. The encoded protein is CASSPATGGDTQYF.

This clonotype was seen at least ten times. This chain joins TRBV9 and TRBJ2-3, with TRBD2 matching 8 bases. The CDR3 consists of 15 residues. CDR1 SGDLS and CDR2 YYNGEE come from the germline V gene. Germline trimming cut 2 bases from V and 4 bases from J; bases unmatched to any gene: 6. In nucleotides, the CDR3 is TGTGCCAGCAGCGTCGGGGGGGCTGTTGCAGATACGCAGTATTTT. Translating it yields CASSVGGAVADTQYF.